Sequencing of this T cell receptor beta chain was carried out in a study of cytomegalovirus exposure and HLA in healthy donors (dated by TCRdb to the late 2010s). Looking at the study overall: According to an earlier analysis of 550 to 750 of the donors, about 170 million T cells yielded roughly 110 million unique TCR beta sequences and 276 Gb of sequence data. Approximately 300 gigabases of sequencing data and approximately 91 million unique TCR sequences made up an early release that covered 640 HLA-typed donors. Among the roughly 430 genotyped donors, about 83% belonged to the genetic ancestry cluster associated with self-reported Caucasian donors. The study aimed to test whether signatures of past pathogen exposure could be identified by cataloging public T cell receptors. The study profiled the T cell repertoires of 500 to 800 subjects by immunosequencing and related them to cytomegalovirus serostatus. A separate validation cohort of about 110 different subjects was used in addition to the roughly 670-subject first cohort. To predict cytomegalovirus infection status, the study brought together high-throughput TCR immunosequencing, statistical association of individual TCRs with disease status, and machine learning. To study patterns of TCR occurrence, a later analysis re-analyzed previously published TCR beta repertoires from 600 to 750 donors and added high-resolution HLA genotyping. Rather than using new phenotypic data, the later analysis identified candidate immune exposures from TCR beta sequences and from how often those sequences occurred across donors. An earlier analysis of 587 of the donors used high-throughput TCR beta sequencing to judge whether each TCR beta V gene segment behaved as functional or pseudogenic. Donor age, sex, ethnicity and CMV serostatus were compiled alongside the repertoire data. A later genetic analysis used genome-wide SNP genotypes for about 60% of the roughly 700 donors, treating that subset as a discovery cohort. Every repertoire in the discovery cohort had been generated on one and the same sequencing platform. Both class I and class II loci were covered by HLA typing, at four-digit resolution. Typing coverage varied by locus: roughly 620-640 donors for A, B, C, DRB1 and DQB1; roughly 500 for DQA1; around 570 for DPA1; 450 to 480 for DPB1. Because of strong linkage in the cohort, four or five DR-DQ haplotypes were treated as single units for association and clustering. Across 300 to 500 genotyped donors of the cohort, an average of about 250,000 unique TCR beta nucleotide sequences per donor were sequenced, and approximately 17% of those sequences were non-productive.

To note about this clone: Which antigen it targets is not known.

Overall study results and their limits: A later genetic analysis reported fewer N-insertions in productive TCRs among donors in an Asian-associated ancestry cluster than the roughly 650-donor mean. Only TCR beta chains were sequenced in this cohort, and the absence of alpha or paired-chain data limited detectable features. In a later analysis, HLA-associated TCR beta chains were found to be more clonally expanded and to have lower generation probabilities than equally common non-associated chains. A later genetic analysis associated a missense DCLRE1C variant with V-gene and J-gene trimming of TCR beta chains, and an independent cohort replicated the association. The classifier was reported to diagnose cytomegalovirus status with high specificity and sensitivity in both the original cohort and the validation cohort. The study listed 150 to 200 TCR beta chains as associated with cytomegalovirus. Most TCR sequences were seen in very few donors, while some public TCRs were found in many individuals. It was suggested by the authors that the approach could potentially be generalized to other disease states and immunological phenotypes. In an earlier analysis of several hundred of the donors, most TCR beta V segments were observed in productive rearrangements about 90% or about 30% of the time, broadly matching IMGT annotations. The presence/absence analyses assumed that sequencing depth was roughly uniform across donors, and that assumption may not be true. Most CMV-associated TCR beta chains appeared to be HLA-restricted in a later analysis, and the HLA associations seemed to be driven largely by CMV exposure. Because the 87-base-pair reads could not distinguish some IMGT-functional V segments, including TRBV6-2 and TRBV6-3, those segments were excluded. The sequencing pipeline was judged likely to have produced a cluster of highly shared sequence variants as a technical artifact. A further reported finding was that TCR beta sequences accurately predicted the HLA-A and HLA-B alleles for most subjects in the first cohort. Strong co-occurrence of HLA alleles, especially DR and DQ, made assigning TCR associations to individual alleles difficult. Specific HLA alleles were associated with 18,000 or so TCR beta sequences at a false discovery rate of 0.05 in a later analysis. Three of the identified cytomegalovirus-associated TCR beta chains were confirmed in vitro to be specific for cytomegalovirus antigens. Because counts were too low, seventeen rarely observed V segments, including chromosome 9 orphons, were excluded from the earlier analysis of 587 of the donors. Because HLA typing was missing for some donors at each locus, association tests included only the typed subset. CMV serostatus was the only immune exposure information available for the cohort. Several of the top co-occurrence clusters appeared to be linked to parvovirus B19, influenza, CMV and Epstein-Barr virus, according to a later analysis. In a later analysis, the rate of TCR association differed among HLA loci, with DRB1 alleles having the most associated TCRs and HLA-C alleles having the fewest. Correlated functional status among segregating V segments might reflect linkage disequilibrium, but an unknown experimental factor could not be ruled out.

CDR1 and CDR2 are read off the germline V gene as SGHDT and YYEEEE. The CDR3 contains 16 residues, cysteine and phenylalanine counted. CDR3 DNA is the only sequence kept; it has 48 bases, read in frame from the first base. V trim: 0 bases; J trim: 3 bases; unmatched bases: 5. In total, around 600 healthy bone marrow donors made up the cohort. All cohort members were sampled while nominally healthy, although unrecorded immune exposures were likely present. The donor was CMV seronegative and was included in the group of about 350 seronegative cohort members. A peripheral blood sample was provided by each donor, and peripheral blood mononuclear cells were used for TCR beta sequencing. Genomic DNA extraction from the blood cell samples was performed with the Qiagen DNeasy Blood Extraction Kit. The library was made by the immunoSEQ multiplex PCR assay. For the multiplex PCR, a mixture combining 60 forward primers for TCR Vbeta segments and 13 reverse primers for TCR Jbeta segments was used. The CDR3 region of rearranged TCR beta genes was amplified from genomic DNA with a multiplex PCR assay. Amplified TCR beta libraries were sequenced as 87-base-pair reads on the Illumina HiSeq System. Per the authors' processing: A later analysis counted approximately 84 million unique TCR beta chains across the 550 to 800 repertoires, and around 9.9 million of these chains were shared by at least two donors. To remove PCR and sequencing errors, raw reads were error-corrected and collapsed into unique sequences using a nearest-neighbor algorithm that merged closely related sequences. CDR3 sequences were aligned to IMGT reference sequences to assign V, D and J gene segments. For a sequence to be retained, a match of at least six nucleotides was required to both a V gene segment and a J gene segment. A rearrangement was called productive if the CDR3 had no stop codons and remained in frame with V and J, and every other rearrangement was called non-productive. Following IMGT convention, CDR3 was defined as the stretch from the second conserved V-encoded cysteine to the conserved J-encoded phenylalanine. The earlier analysis of approximately 500 of the donors excluded sequences that lacked an unambiguous match to a single V gene segment. An earlier analysis of about 600 of the donors called V segments functional above 56.7% productive rearrangements and segregating when the between-donor standard deviation exceeded 5%. To diagnose cytomegalovirus status from the catalog of TCR beta chain sequences, a statistical classification framework was built. In a later analysis, V and J genes were assigned by comparing TCR nucleotide sequences against IMGT/GENE-DB human TR gene sequences. The TCRdist pipeline was used in a later analysis to assign CDR3 sequences and most-parsimonious VDJ recombination scenarios. In a later analysis, each TCR beta chain was defined by its CDR3 amino acid sequence together with its V-gene family, and reads lacking a unique V-gene family were excluded. As a way to deal with suspected cross-contamination and a sequencing artifact, a later analysis dropped approximately 590 nucleotide sequences that were highly shared and had low generation probability. A later analysis calculated a clonal expansion index for each public chain from normalized within-repertoire ranks of inferred template counts. A later analysis computed generation probabilities with a VDJ recombination model fitted to out-of-frame rearrangements, and checked the results against IGoR. In a later analysis, hypergeometric tests were used to score TCR-TCR, TCR-HLA and TCR-CMV co-occurrence, with a repertoire-size bias correction applied to TCR pairs. A later analysis estimated false discovery rates by permuting HLA or CMV assignments 20 times. In a later analysis, co-occurring TCRs were grouped using DBSCAN, and TCRdist sequence similarity was added for clustering within HLA-allele-positive subsets. For co-occurrence clustering, repertoires with fewer than 30,000 or more than 120,000 public chains were excluded, along with five or six repertoires with anomalous nucleotide sharing. What TCRdb holds here is the immuneACCESS table cut down to in-frame rearrangements. Part of the clones is not present; checked against another copy, under half of the missing clones reflect an unresolved V gene, and the others are unexplained. That table supplies the V and J calls and clone size; D and trimming were determined from the DNA. The table for this sample lists roughly 40,000 clones. Over 3.5% of the sample is taken by the ten largest.

Sequencing was carried out using PBMCs. The rearranged chain carries TRBV5-6 and TRBJ1-4; 7 central nucleotides agree with TRBD1. The receptor's source is a male donor in good health and CMV-seronegative. This receptor has the CDR3 CASSLERGRANEKLFF. The nucleotides read TGTGCCAGCAGCTTGGAAAGGGGGCGGGCTAATGAAAAACTGTTTTTT.